The 14 T cell receptor beta chains presented below share a single source sample, sequenced in a study of OX40 agonist ivuxolimab in advanced cancers. The protocol used for the library was the immunoSEQ multiplex PCR assay. Drawn from immuneACCESS, this table holds only the in-frame rearrangements with V and J called that TCRdb kept. Clones are partly lost; checked studies trace under half to an unresolved V gene and leave the rest unexplained. This sample gives roughly 66,000 clones in total; roughly 80% of them show up just once. Together, the top ten hold approximately 6.7% of the sample. This sample comprised CD4+ or CD8+ T cells sorted from blood, obtained in a trial of the OX40 agonist ivuxolimab. The receptors come from an adult with an advanced solid tumor such as melanoma, head and neck, liver or kidney cancer.

The chain links TRBV27 to TRBJ1-2, with 8 bases lining up with TRBD1. From germline, CDR1 is MNHEY and CDR2 SMNVEV (reference sequence). Unmatched junction bases numbered 12, after V lost 6 bases and J lost 3 bases. The CDR3 spans 16 residues. The CDR3 bases are TGTGCCAGCAGCCAATGGGCAGGGGGCGCAGACTATGGCTACACCTTC. Protein: CASSQWAGGADYGYTF.

This clone is a singleton in its sample. The chain carries TRBV5-1 and TRBJ1-1; D is possibly TRBD1 (6 bases). Germline loops: CDR1 SGHRS, CDR2 YFSETQ. This CDR3 region has 14 residues. V lost 3 bases and J 4 bases, leaving 13 bases between the germline ends. CDR3 sequence: CASSWATGGTEAFF. The DNA for the CDR3 is TGCGCCAGCAGCTGGGCGACAGGAGGCACTGAAGCTTTCTTT.

A single count supports this clone. The rearrangement joins TRBV19 to TRBJ2-4; a weak D match, TRBD2 (6 bases). The CDR3 consists of 16 residues. V lost 2 bases, J lost 6 bases, and 17 bases lay in between. From germline, CDR1 is LNHDA and CDR2 SQIVND (reference sequence). The CDR3 loop is CASSISASGDGNIQYF. Written as DNA, the CDR3 is TGTGCCAGTAGTATATCAGCCTCGGGGGACGGAAACATTCAGTACTTC.

The V gene is TRBV28, the J gene TRBJ1-2; 8 positions match TRBD1. V was pared by 5 bases and J by 4 bases, with 12 bases of the junction left unmatched. Germline V gene sequence: CDR1 MDHEN, CDR2 SYDVKM. The CDR3 length is 16 residues. The CDR3 sequence is CASSPPTGGGRYGYTF. CDR3 in DNA: TGTGCCAGCAGTCCCCCTACAGGGGGGGGTCGCTATGGCTACACCTTC.

This chain uses TRBV6-1 with TRBJ1-2, with D unresolved. Germline CDR1 and CDR2: MNHNS and SASEGT. Trimming left V 1 base short and J 6 bases short, with 21 bases between. The CDR3 has 17 amino acids. The CDR3 is CASSEGQGLRGQHGYTF. CDR3 sequence (DNA): TGTGCCAGCAGTGAAGGTCAAGGGCTCAGAGGGCAGCATGGCTACACCTTC.

V usage is TRBV7-9 and J usage is TRBJ2-1; D possibly corresponds to TRBD2 (5 bases). This CDR3 is 13 amino acids long. Trimming left V 4 bases short and J 5 bases short, with 9 bases between. Germline CDR1 reads SEHNR; CDR2 reads FQNEAQ (reference sequence). DNA for the CDR3: TGTGCCAGCAGCTCGGACTTGGACAATGAGCAGTTCTTC. Translation gives CASSSDLDNEQFF.

This clone was detected a few times. V gene TRBV2 combines with J gene TRBJ2-5, with a tentative D call TRBD1 (7 bases). The V and J ends lost 7 bases and 4 bases respectively, with 16 bases between them. The CDR3 has 14 amino acids. Germline V lookup: CDR1 SNHLY, CDR2 FYNNEI. The CDR3, as DNA: TGTGCCAGCAACATACAGGGGCGGGGAGAGACCCAGTACTTC. Protein product: CASNIQGRGETQYF.

This chain connects TRBV4-2 to TRBJ1-1; no clear D. Germline CDR1 and CDR2: LGHNA and YNFKEQ. The CDR3 contains 16 residues. Trimming pared 0 bases from V and 3 bases from J, leaving 14 bases between. CDR3 protein: CASSQDLGGTYTEAFF. The CDR3 DNA follows: TGTGCCAGCAGCCAAGATTTGGGCGGCACCTACACTGAAGCTTTCTTT.

The chain employs TRBV5-1 and TRBJ2-7, with 7 bases that match TRBD1. This CDR3 contains 17 residues. V lost 0 bases to trimming and J lost 6 bases; unmatched junction nucleotides: 15. The V gene's germline CDR1 is SGHRS and CDR2 YFSETQ. In DNA, the CDR3 is TGCGCCAGCAGCTTGGCCGACACTCGACAGGGCCTTGGCGAGCAGTACTTC. Protein sequence: CASSLADTRQGLGEQYF.

The V gene is TRBV29-1, the J gene TRBJ2-3, with D perhaps TRBD1 or TRBD2 (5 bases each). V lost 3 bases to trimming and J lost 1 base, with 26 bases between them. Germline-derived CDR1 and CDR2 are SQVTM and ANQGSEA. The CDR3 is 19 residues long. As DNA, the CDR3 is TGCAGCGTTGACCGGCCCGGTGGCACCCTGACGGGGCGCACAGATACGCAGTATTTT. Its protein product is CSVDRPGGTLTGRTDTQYF.

This clone was counted only a few times. The chain joins TRBV30 to TRBJ1-4; the D gene is possibly TRBD1 (5 bases). Trimming removed 2 bases from V and 16 bases from J, with 14 bases in between. CDR3 length equals 11 residues. Germline-derived CDR1 and CDR2 are GTSNPN and SVGIG (reference sequence). CDR3 residues: CAWSKGQGPFF. CDR3 DNA sequence: TGTGCCTGGAGTAAAGGACAAGGACCGTTTTTT.

CDR3 loop: CASSYQGANYGYTF. DNA for the CDR3: TGTGCCAGCAGCTATCAAGGAGCTAACTATGGCTACACCTTC. V and J are TRBV5-6 and TRBJ1-2; no clear D. This CDR3 contains 14 residues. V dropped 3 bases and J dropped 0 bases, with 9 bases sitting between them. CDR1 and CDR2 (germline): SGHDT, YYEEEE.

The rearrangement links TRBV6-5 to TRBJ2-2; D may be TRBD1 (5 bases). The germline V gene has CDR1 MNHEY and CDR2 SVGAGI. V gave up 5 bases and J gave up 5 bases, with 12 bases separating them. The CDR3 loop spans 14 amino acids. DNA for the CDR3: TGTGCCAGCAGTGAGACCAGGGCTACCGGGGAGCTGTTTTTT. Encoded protein: CASSETRATGELFF.

This clone occurred a few times. This chain joins TRBV5-1 and TRBJ2-7; D gene ambiguous. Germline V gene data show CDR1 as SGHRS and CDR2 as YFSETQ. This CDR3 comprises 17 residues. Trimming cost V 4 bases and J 4 bases, with 24 bases left between them. The CDR3 DNA sequence: TGCGCCAGCAGCCTCATACAGACTGAGGACCGATTTTACGAGCAGTACGTC. Its protein product is CASSLIQTEDRFYEQYV.